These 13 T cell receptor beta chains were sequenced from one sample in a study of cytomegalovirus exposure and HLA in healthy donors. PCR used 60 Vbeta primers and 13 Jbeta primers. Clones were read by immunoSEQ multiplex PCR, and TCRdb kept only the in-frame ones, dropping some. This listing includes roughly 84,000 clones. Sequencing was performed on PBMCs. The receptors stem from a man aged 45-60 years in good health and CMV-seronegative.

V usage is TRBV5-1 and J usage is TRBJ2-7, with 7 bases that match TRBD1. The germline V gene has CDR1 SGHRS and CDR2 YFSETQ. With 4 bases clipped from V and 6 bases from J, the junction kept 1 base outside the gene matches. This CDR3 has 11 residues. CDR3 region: CASSAGGEQYF. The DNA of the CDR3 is TGCGCCAGCAGCGCAGGGGGCGAGCAGTACTTC.

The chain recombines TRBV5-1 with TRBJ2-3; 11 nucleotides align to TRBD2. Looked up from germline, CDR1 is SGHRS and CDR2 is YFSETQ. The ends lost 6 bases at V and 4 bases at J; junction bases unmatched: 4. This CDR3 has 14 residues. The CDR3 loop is CASNSGGASDTQYF. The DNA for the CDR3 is TGCGCCAGCAATAGCGGGGGGGCCTCAGATACGCAGTATTTT.

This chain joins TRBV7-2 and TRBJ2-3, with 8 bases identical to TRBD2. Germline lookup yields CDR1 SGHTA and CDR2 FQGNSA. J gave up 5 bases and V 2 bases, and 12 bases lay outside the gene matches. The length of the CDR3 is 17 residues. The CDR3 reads CASSLLLAGQLGDTQYF. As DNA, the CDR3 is TGTGCCAGCAGCTTACTGTTAGCGGGACAACTCGGAGATACGCAGTATTTT.

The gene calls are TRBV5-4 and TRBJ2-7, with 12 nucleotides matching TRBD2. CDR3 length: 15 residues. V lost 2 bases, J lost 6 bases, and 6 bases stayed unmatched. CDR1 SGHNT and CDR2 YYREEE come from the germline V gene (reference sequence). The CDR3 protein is CASSFSSGGAREQYF. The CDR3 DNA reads TGTGCCAGCAGCTTCTCTAGCGGGGGGGCCCGCGAGCAGTACTTC. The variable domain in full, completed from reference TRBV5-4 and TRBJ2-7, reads ETGVTQSPTHLIKTRGQQVTLRCSSQSGHNTVSWYQQALGQGPQFIFQYYREEENGRGNFPPRFSGLQFPNYSSELNVNALELDDSALYLCASSFSSGGAREQYFGPGTRLTVT.

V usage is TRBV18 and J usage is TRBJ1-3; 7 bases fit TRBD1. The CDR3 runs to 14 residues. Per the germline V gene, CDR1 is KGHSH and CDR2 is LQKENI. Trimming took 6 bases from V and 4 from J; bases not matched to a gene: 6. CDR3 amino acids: CASSPGTEGNTIYF. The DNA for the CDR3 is TGTGCCAGCTCCCCCGGGACAGAGGGAAACACCATATATTTT.

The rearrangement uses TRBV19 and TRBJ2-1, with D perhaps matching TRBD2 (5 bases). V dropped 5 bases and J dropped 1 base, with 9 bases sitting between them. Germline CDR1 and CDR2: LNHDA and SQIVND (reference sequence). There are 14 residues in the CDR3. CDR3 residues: CASSEGYSYNEQFF. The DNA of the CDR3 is TGTGCCAGTAGTGAGGGTTATTCCTACAATGAGCAGTTCTTC.

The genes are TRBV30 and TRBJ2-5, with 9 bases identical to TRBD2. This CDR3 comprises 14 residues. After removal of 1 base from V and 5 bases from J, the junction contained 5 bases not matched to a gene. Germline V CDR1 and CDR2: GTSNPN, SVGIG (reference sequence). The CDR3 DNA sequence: TGTGCCTGGAGTGGAGCGGGGGGTGGGGAGACCCAGTACTTC. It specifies CAWSGAGGGETQYF. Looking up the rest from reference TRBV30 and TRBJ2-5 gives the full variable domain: SQTIHQWPATLVQPVGSPLSLECTVEGTSNPNLYWYRQAAGRGLQLLFYSVGIGQISSEVPQNLSASRPQDRQFILSSKKLLLSDSGFYLCAWSGAGGGETQYFGPGTRLLVL.

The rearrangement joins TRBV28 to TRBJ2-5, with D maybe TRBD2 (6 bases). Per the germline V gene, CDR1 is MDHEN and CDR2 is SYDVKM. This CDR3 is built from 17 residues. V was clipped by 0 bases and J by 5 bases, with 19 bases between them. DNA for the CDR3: TGTGCCAGCAGTTTATGGGGCGGGGTGGGTCTCAGGGAGACCCAGTACTTC. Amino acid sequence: CASSLWGGVGLRETQYF.

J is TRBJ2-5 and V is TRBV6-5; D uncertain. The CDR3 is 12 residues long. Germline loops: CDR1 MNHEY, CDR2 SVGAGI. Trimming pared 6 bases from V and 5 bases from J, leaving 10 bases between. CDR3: CASSRTPETQYF. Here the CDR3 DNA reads TGTGCCAGCAGCCGTACACCGGAGACCCAGTACTTC.

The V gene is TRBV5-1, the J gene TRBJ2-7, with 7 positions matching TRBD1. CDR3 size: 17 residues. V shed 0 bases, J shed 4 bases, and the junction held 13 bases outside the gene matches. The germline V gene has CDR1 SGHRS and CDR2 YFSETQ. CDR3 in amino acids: CASSLGGLDRAGYEQYF. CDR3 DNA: TGCGCCAGCAGCTTGGGGGGATTAGACAGGGCCGGGTACGAGCAGTACTTC.

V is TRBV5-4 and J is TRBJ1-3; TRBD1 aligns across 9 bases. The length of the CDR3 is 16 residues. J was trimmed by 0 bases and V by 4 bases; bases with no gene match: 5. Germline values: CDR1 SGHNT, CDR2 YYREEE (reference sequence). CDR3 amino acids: CASSPRTGVSGNTIYF. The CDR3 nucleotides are TGTGCCAGCAGCCCCAGGACAGGGGTCTCTGGAAACACCATATATTTT.

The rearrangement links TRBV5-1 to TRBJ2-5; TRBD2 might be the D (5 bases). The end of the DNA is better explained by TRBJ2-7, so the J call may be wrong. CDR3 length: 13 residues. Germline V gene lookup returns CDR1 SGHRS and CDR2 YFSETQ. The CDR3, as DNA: TGCGCCAGCAGCCACGGGAATCTCGGCGAGCAGTACTTC. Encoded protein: CASSHGNLGEQYF.

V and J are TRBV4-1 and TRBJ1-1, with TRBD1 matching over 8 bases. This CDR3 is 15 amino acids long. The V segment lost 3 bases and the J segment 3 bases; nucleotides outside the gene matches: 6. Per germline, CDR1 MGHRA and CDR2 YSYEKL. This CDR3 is CASSHLTGGDTEAFF. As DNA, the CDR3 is TGCGCCAGCAGCCACTTAACAGGGGGTGACACTGAAGCTTTCTTT.